This TCR beta chain came from a study of cytomegalovirus exposure and HLA in healthy donors (dated 2017 in TCRdb). Notes on the research overall: In an earlier analysis of under 600 of the donors, 250 to 350 Gb of sequence data and approximately 120 million unique TCR beta sequences from 180 million or so T cells were reported. Approximately 310 gigabases of sequencing data and approximately 85 million unique TCR sequences were included in an early release covering around 600 HLA-typed donors. Among the roughly 380 genotyped donors, approximately 81% belonged to the genetic ancestry cluster associated with self-reported Caucasian donors. The aim of the study was to test whether cataloging public T cell receptors could identify signatures of past pathogen exposure. The study used immunosequencing to profile the T cell repertoires of approximately 630 subjects and linked those repertoires to cytomegalovirus serostatus. Besides the first cohort of roughly 640 subjects, a separate validation cohort made up of some 110 different subjects was used. To predict cytomegalovirus infection status, the study brought together high-throughput TCR immunosequencing, statistical association of individual TCRs with disease status, and machine learning. A later analysis re-analyzed previously published TCR beta repertoires from about 730 donors and added high-resolution HLA genotyping to study TCR occurrence patterns. Rather than using new phenotypic data, the later analysis identified candidate immune exposures from TCR beta sequences and from how often those sequences occurred across donors. To decide whether each TCR beta V gene segment behaved as functional or pseudogenic, an earlier analysis of some 540 of the donors relied on high-throughput TCR beta sequencing. Donor age, sex, ethnicity and CMV serostatus were compiled alongside the repertoire data. In a later genetic analysis, genome-wide SNP genotypes for about 65% of the roughly 700 donors were used, and that subset was treated as a discovery cohort. Every repertoire in the discovery cohort had been generated on one and the same sequencing platform. Class I and class II HLA loci were covered by the typing at four-digit resolution. The number of donors typed differed by locus, with 629-630 for A, B, C, DRB1 and DQB1, around 500 for DQA1, 606 for DPA1, and approximately 470 for DPB1. About 5 DR-DQ haplotypes were handled as single units for association and clustering, since linkage in the cohort was strong. Among around 400 genotyped donors of the cohort, an average of approximately 230,000 unique TCR beta nucleotide sequences were sequenced per donor, around a sixth of them non-productive. Results and caveats for the whole study, not just this receptor: Linkage disequilibrium might explain the correlated functional status among segregating V segments, but an unknown experimental factor could not be excluded. A cluster of highly shared sequence variants was judged likely to represent a technical artifact of the sequencing pipeline. Seventeen rarely observed V segments, including chromosome 9 orphons, were excluded from the earlier analysis of several hundred of the donors because counts were too low. In a later genetic analysis, fewer N-insertions in productive TCRs were reported among donors in an Asian-associated ancestry cluster than the roughly 700-donor mean. In a later analysis, most CMV-associated TCR beta chains were found to appear HLA-restricted, with HLA associations seemingly driven largely by CMV exposure. In both the original and validation cohorts, the classifier was reported to diagnose cytomegalovirus status with high specificity and sensitivity. Assigning TCR associations to individual alleles was difficult when HLA alleles, especially DR and DQ, strongly co-occurred. In a later analysis, around 17,000 TCR beta sequences were associated with specific HLA alleles at a false discovery rate of 0.05. The authors suggested that the approach could potentially be generalized to other disease states and immunological phenotypes. CMV serostatus was the only immune exposure information available for the cohort. Only TCR beta chains were sequenced in this cohort, and the absence of alpha or paired-chain data limited detectable features. A few of the identified cytomegalovirus-associated TCR beta chains were confirmed in vitro to be specific for cytomegalovirus antigens. In a later genetic analysis, a missense DCLRE1C variant was associated with V-gene and J-gene trimming of TCR beta chains, and the association was replicated in an independent cohort. In the study, approximately 160 TCR beta chains were listed as associated with cytomegalovirus. A further reported finding was that TCR beta sequences accurately predicted the HLA-A and HLA-B alleles for most subjects in the first cohort. In an earlier analysis of some 500 of the donors, most TCR beta V segments appeared in productive rearrangements about 87% or about 30% of the time, broadly matching IMGT annotations. According to a later analysis, TCR association rates differed among HLA loci, with DRB1 alleles showing the most associated TCRs and HLA-C alleles showing the fewest. According to a later analysis, parvovirus B19, influenza, CMV and Epstein-Barr virus appeared linked to several top co-occurrence clusters. Most TCR sequences were observed very rarely across donors, whereas some public TCRs were present in many individuals. The presence/absence analyses assumed that sequencing depth was roughly uniform across donors, and that assumption may not be true. A later analysis found that HLA-associated TCR beta chains were more clonally expanded and had lower generation probabilities than equally common non-associated chains. Because some donors lacked HLA typing at each locus, the association tests relied only on the typed subset. Some IMGT-functional V segments, including TRBV6-2 and TRBV6-3, could not be told apart with the 87-base-pair reads, so those segments were excluded.

Receptor libraries were prepared by the immunoSEQ multiplex PCR assay. The multiplex PCR relied on a mix of 60 forward primers for TCR Vbeta segments and 13 reverse primers for TCR Jbeta segments. Amplification of the CDR3 region of rearranged TCR beta genes was performed with a multiplex PCR assay on genomic DNA. The Illumina HiSeq System was used to sequence the amplified TCR beta libraries as 87-base-pair reads. Per the authors' processing: A later analysis tallied 75 million to 95 million unique TCR beta chains across the 650 to 750 repertoires, and around 10 million of those chains were shared by two or more donors. Raw reads were error-corrected and collapsed into unique sequences with a nearest-neighbor algorithm that merged closely related sequences to remove PCR and sequencing errors. To assign V, D and J gene segments, CDR3 sequences were aligned to IMGT reference sequences. Each retained sequence needed at least a six-nucleotide match to both a V gene segment and a J gene segment. A rearrangement was called productive if the CDR3 had no stop codons and remained in frame with V and J, and every other rearrangement was called non-productive. CDR3 was defined according to IMGT convention as the region running from the second conserved V-encoded cysteine to the conserved J-encoded phenylalanine. In an earlier analysis of around 600 of the donors, sequences lacking an unambiguous match to a single V gene segment were excluded. An earlier analysis of under 750 of the donors called V segments functional above 56.7% productive rearrangements and segregating when the between-donor standard deviation exceeded 5%. A statistical classification framework was developed to diagnose cytomegalovirus status using the catalog of TCR beta chain sequences. V and J gene assignment, in a later analysis, came from comparing TCR nucleotide sequences with IMGT/GENE-DB human TR gene sequences. The TCRdist pipeline was used in a later analysis to assign CDR3 sequences and most-parsimonious VDJ recombination scenarios. In a later analysis, each TCR beta chain was defined by its CDR3 amino acid sequence together with its V-gene family, and reads lacking a unique V-gene family were excluded. A later analysis removed 550 to 700 highly shared, low-generation-probability nucleotide sequences to deal with suspected cross-contamination and a sequencing artifact. A later analysis calculated a clonal expansion index for each public chain from normalized within-repertoire ranks of inferred template counts. In a later analysis, generation probabilities were computed with a VDJ recombination model fitted to out-of-frame rearrangements, and the resulting probabilities were checked against IGoR. Hypergeometric tests were used in a later analysis to score TCR-TCR, TCR-HLA and TCR-CMV co-occurrence, with a repertoire-size bias correction applied to the TCR pairs. A later analysis estimated false discovery rates by permuting HLA or CMV assignments 20 times. In a later analysis, co-occurring TCRs were grouped using DBSCAN, with TCRdist sequence similarity added in when clustering inside HLA-allele-positive subsets. For co-occurrence clustering, repertoires with fewer than 30,000 or more than 120,000 public chains were excluded, along with a handful of repertoires with anomalous nucleotide sharing. TCRdb took over this immuneACCESS table, retaining in-frame rearrangements with V and J assigned. Such tables are incomplete; in checked studies, under half of the missing clones stem from an unresolved V gene, and the remainder is unexplained. The V and J calls and clone size are taken from that table; D and trimming were inferred from the DNA. For this sample the table gives over 100,000 clones, of which approximately 81% were detected only once. 7.3% of the sample is held by the ten biggest clonotypes.

Germline trimming: 8 bases from V, 5 bases from J; junction bases outside gene matches: 5. Including cysteine and phenylalanine, the CDR3 has 13 amino acids. Only the CDR3 part of the read is kept: 39 bases, read in frame from the first base. From the germline V gene, CDR1 is MDHEN and CDR2 is SYDVKM. The cohort comprised some 730 healthy bone marrow donors. At the time of sampling, all cohort members were nominally healthy, though unrecorded immune exposures were likely present. The donor was CMV seronegative and was included in the group of a few hundred seronegative cohort members. A peripheral blood sample was provided by each donor, and peripheral blood mononuclear cells were used for TCR beta sequencing. The Qiagen DNeasy Blood Extraction Kit was used to extract genomic DNA from the blood cell samples. Concerning this clone: This clone's antigen is unknown. A single base separates this from a much larger clone, so it may be a read error.

Recombination linked TRBV28 to TRBJ1-1, with 10 junctional bases fitting TRBD1. This clonotype was obtained from a male donor in good health and CMV-seronegative. The sample taken for sequencing was PBMCs. The sequenced DNA is TGTGCCAGCGGGGGACAGGGGAGAACTGAAGCTTTCTTT. Its translation reads: CASGGQGRTEAFF.